This T cell receptor beta chain came from a study of T-cell reconstitution after alpha-beta-depleted transplantation in children. This clonotype was seen more than once but under ten times. The antigen is unknown. Regarding the study as a whole: High day-60 TCRbeta diversity in some patients came from surviving recipient T cells and thymic progenitors. Once a year had passed after transplant, T-cell counts and diversity came mostly from newly produced T cells. Several hundred graft clones that had expanded were reportedly the source of alpha-beta T cells about two months after transplant.

Unique molecular identifiers were used in preparing the TCRbeta library. TCRdb processed the PCR reads anew with MiXCR; each CDR3 protein has one entry. This table holds some 150,000 distinct CDR3 sequences, 8.5% to 10% found once. V was clipped by 4 bases and J by 3 bases; unmatched bases: 4. Looked up from germline, CDR1 is SGHRS and CDR2 is YFSETQ. The CDR3 covers 13 residues. The clonotype comes from a female patient under 10 years old who had a stem cell transplant for congenital amegakaryocytic thrombocytopenia, so the T cells may come from the graft donor. This chain links TRBV5-1 with TRBJ2-7; 7 bases line up with TRBD1. The sample here was PBMCs, mostly from graft donor cells, taken 180 days after TCRalphabeta/CD19-depleted stem cell transplant. CDR3 residues: CASSPGQDYEQYF. The CDR3 DNA sequence: TGCGCCAGCAGCCCCGGACAGGACTACGAGCAGTACTTC.